This entry concerns a single T cell receptor beta chain. Original methodology: The authors estimated nucleated cell counts from reference gene primer amplification. The repertoire was sequenced with immunoSEQ multiplex PCR; TCRdb's copy has only in-frame clones and lacks some. D and trimming were read from the DNA, whereas the V and J calls and clone size are those reported in that table. Here the sample spans under 250,000 clones, 85% being singletons. This record belongs to a study of blood T cell repertoires in COVID-19. Study summary: T cells, B-cell-depleted T cells, or PBMCs provided the cDNA or gDNA that served as material.

The ends lost 2 bases at V and 7 bases at J; junction bases unmatched: 14. This CDR3 is built from 20 residues. The V gene's germline CDR1 is SGHVS and CDR2 FNYEAQ. The origin of this receptor is a man aged 50-60 years with COVID-19, enrolled during active disease. The V gene is TRBV7-6, the J gene TRBJ2-2; 15 positions agree with TRBD2. The sequenced sample was peripheral blood. As DNA, the CDR3 is TGTGCCAGCAGCTTATCCCCCTCGGGACTAGCGGGGGGAGCCGACGGGGAGCTGTTTTTT. This sequence encodes CASSLSPSGLAGGADGELFF.